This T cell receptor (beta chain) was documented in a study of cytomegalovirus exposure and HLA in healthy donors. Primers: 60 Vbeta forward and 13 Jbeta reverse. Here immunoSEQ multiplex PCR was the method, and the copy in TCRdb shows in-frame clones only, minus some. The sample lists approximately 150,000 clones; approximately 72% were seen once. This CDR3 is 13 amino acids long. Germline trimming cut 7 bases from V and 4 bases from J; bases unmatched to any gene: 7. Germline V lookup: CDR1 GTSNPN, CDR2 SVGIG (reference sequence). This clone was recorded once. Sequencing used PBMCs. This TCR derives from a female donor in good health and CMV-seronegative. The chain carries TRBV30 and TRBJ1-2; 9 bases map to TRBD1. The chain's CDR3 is CASSRTGVYGYTF. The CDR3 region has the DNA TGTGCCTCCTCGAGGACAGGGGTCTATGGCTACACCTTC.